This T cell receptor (beta chain) originates from a study of T cells after yellow fever vaccination (dated by TCRdb to about 2019). For the study in its entirety: The SMART-Seq v4 Ultra Low Input RNA kit was used to prepare libraries from fractions with low cell numbers. Blood was collected at multiple timepoints before and after primary and secondary immunization, and bulk PBMC replicates and cell subsets were isolated. To track T-cell clones before and after primary and booster YFV17D yellow fever vaccination, bulk TCR alpha and beta repertoires were sequenced longitudinally. Two healthy male donors made up the cohort, one aged 18 to 30 years and the other aged 30 to 40 years.

What the authors observed across the whole study: The secondary T-cell response was weaker than the primary response but faster, peaking on day 5 instead of day 15. Most clones expanded after primary vaccination were re-detected after the booster (about 95% of CD4 and approximately 88% of CD8), suggesting broad memory maintenance. A small fraction of clonotypes appeared in both the CD4 and CD8 compartments, likely as a result of convergent recombination. Because abundant contaminating clonotypes from the bulk population could be contained in FACS-sorted repertoires, computational filtering was required. Only a couple of donors were included in the study, so the extent to which the findings can be generalized is limited.

The sample's treatment or condition, from its label and the paper: live attenuated yellow fever vaccine strain. Two biological replicates of bulk PBMCs were collected at each blood-draw timepoint. PBMCs were isolated from peripheral blood using a standard Ficoll-Paque protocol. TriZol was used to extract RNA from bulk PBMCs, CD4 and CD8 fractions, and dextramer-positive and dextramer-negative fractions. This clonotype was counted only a few times. Its antigen remains unidentified. No base quality values were provided; no much bigger clone lies one nucleotide off. The germline V and J ends show losses of 2 bases and 6 bases respectively, and no gene match explains 5 bases of the junction. CDR1 and CDR2 (MNHEY, SVGAGI) derive from the germline V gene. Measured from the cysteine to the phenylalanine, the CDR3 is 15 residues long. The DNA shown is the 45-base CDR3, in frame from base 1. Synthesis of TCR cDNA relied on 5'RACE template switching, a step that introduced a universal primer site along with unique molecular identifiers. Priming of cDNA synthesis was performed from both the TCR alpha and TCR beta constant segments. Library amplification used two PCR steps, and the second PCR step added sample barcodes and sequencing adapters. Libraries were sequenced on Illumina HiSeq 2500 (2x100 bp) or NovaSeq (2x150 bp). In the paper's pipeline: MIGEC handled demultiplexing of reads and collapsing into UMI consensus sequences, while MiXCR performed V(D)J alignment. Clonotypes responding to the vaccine were identified with edgeR on replicate PBMC samples, with the criteria of FDR below 0.01 and a log2 fold change above 5 up to day 15. Bulk clonotypes were assigned CD4 or CD8 identity according to which sequenced CD4 or CD8 repertoire held them at higher abundance. TCRdb passed the public sequencing reads through fastp at Q25 and MiXCR, retaining productive beta sequences. A single entry per CDR3 protein holds the most common genes and DNA from its merged rows. The V and J calls and clone size come from TCRdb's table, not from the authors' own analysis. For this sample the table gives 500,000 to 650,000 distinct CDR3 sequences, of which 12% were detected only once. Together, the top ten hold 14% to 15% of the sample.

The sequences come from PBMCs, collected on the day of the yellow fever booster vaccination. The TCR sequence derives from a man aged 25 to 45 who received the YFV17D yellow fever vaccine. Recombination linked TRBV6-5 to TRBJ2-4, with 9 bases aligning to TRBD2. The bases are TGTGCCAGCAGTTACGGAACGACTAGCGGAAACATTCAGTACTTC. Translated, it reads CASSYGTTSGNIQYF.